Below, 23 T cell receptor beta chains from the same sample are listed, as sequenced in a study of T cells after yellow fever vaccination. TCRdb redid the calling of the 5' RACE reads with MiXCR, one entry per CDR3 protein. The data contain around 600,000 distinct CDR3 sequences, over 9% of them singletons. The sample was PBMCs, taken on the day of the yellow fever booster vaccination. All receptors derive from a man between 25 and 39 years old who received the YFV17D yellow fever vaccine.

This clonotype was seen more than once but under ten times. This sequence joins TRBV7-2 and TRBJ1-2, with D unclear. CDR1 SGHTA and CDR2 FQGNSA come from the germline V gene. The V gene lost 5 bases and the J gene lost 5 bases, with 15 bases spanning the gap. The CDR3 is made up of 14 amino acids. This CDR3 is CASSTRGRTYGYTF. The CDR3 region has the DNA TGTGCCAGCAGCACGCGTGGGCGTACGTATGGCTACACCTTC.

This clonotype showed up just a few times. The gene calls are TRBV5-4 and TRBJ1-2, with 10 nucleotides matching TRBD1. The V gene end was trimmed by 3 bases and the J gene end by 4 bases; junction bases not matched to a gene: 6. The germline V gene encodes CDR1 SGHNT and CDR2 YYREEE (reference sequence). This CDR3 is built from 15 residues. The CDR3 is CASSSGGTGVYGYTF. The CDR3 DNA is TGTGCCAGCAGCTCCGGCGGGACAGGGGTCTATGGCTACACCTTC.

This rearrangement joins TRBV20-1 to TRBJ1-2; the D is unclear. V was cut by 5 bases and J by 3 bases, with 13 bases left in between. Germline CDR1 DFQATT, CDR2 SNEGSKA (reference sequence). CDR3 size: 13 residues. The CDR3 loop reads CSAPGARDYGYTF. In nucleotides, the CDR3 is TGCAGTGCTCCGGGCGCGCGGGACTATGGCTACACCTTC.

The genes are TRBV29-1 and TRBJ2-1; D possibly matches TRBD1 or TRBD2 (5 bases each). In germline, CDR1 is SQVTM, CDR2 ANQGSEA. The CDR3 contains 14 residues. V lost 3 bases and J lost 5, with 14 bases in between. The CDR3 here is CSVEGWDPHNEQFF. For the CDR3, the DNA is TGCAGCGTTGAGGGGTGGGACCCCCACAATGAGCAGTTCTTC.

This clonotype was found a few times. The chain has TRBV6-2 or TRBV6-3 and TRBJ2-7, with a possible D match to TRBD1 (5 bases). Germline V gives CDR1 MNHEY, CDR2 SVGEGT. With 1 base removed from V and 2 bases from J, the gap between germline ends came to 9 bases. The length of the CDR3 is 14 residues. In DNA, the CDR3 is TGTGCCAGCAGTTACTGGGGCGGTGCCTACGAGCAGTACTTC. This translates into CASSYWGGAYEQYF.

The chain couples TRBV5-6 to TRBJ2-3; TRBD2 matches 8 bases. V dropped 5 bases and J dropped 3; count of bases not matched to a gene: 8. The CDR3 covers 15 residues. The germline gives CDR1 SGHDT, CDR2 YYEEEE. The CDR3 DNA is TGTGCCAGCAGGTCGGGACTAGACAAAACAGATACGCAGTATTTT. It codes for CASRSGLDKTDTQYF.

This clonotype was picked up a small number of times. V gene TRBV11-2 combines with J gene TRBJ2-2; TRBD2 might be the D (6 bases). Germline V gene sequence: CDR1 SGHAT, CDR2 FQNNGV. The CDR3 is made up of 13 amino acids. The ends were cut back, 5 bases at V and 7 bases at J, with 11 bases in the middle. CDR3 coding DNA: TGTGCCAGCAGCCCCGAGCGGGTCGGGGAGCTGTTTTTT. Translated: CASSPERVGELFF.

This clonotype occurred a few times. CDR3 loop: CSARDRKQAGHEQFF. The CDR3 region has the DNA TGCAGTGCTAGAGATAGGAAGCAGGCGGGCCATGAGCAGTTCTTC. The chain is built from TRBV20-1 and TRBJ2-1, with D possibly matching TRBD2 (5 bases). The CDR3 is 15 amino acids. The V gene lost 0 bases and the J gene lost 8 bases, with 17 bases spanning the gap. CDR1 is DFQATT, CDR2 SNEGSKA, per germline (reference sequence).

This clonotype was counted only a few times. This chain links TRBV2 with TRBJ2-1; no reliable D call. The CDR3 contains 13 residues. Germline-derived CDR1 and CDR2 are SNHLY and FYNNEI. The germline V and J ends were trimmed by 8 bases and 6 bases, with 14 bases remaining between them. The CDR3 coding sequence is TGTGCCAGCGAGCTAGGTCCCCCCAATGAGCAGTTCTTC. It translates to CASELGPPNEQFF.

V gene TRBV7-2 combines with J gene TRBJ2-7; 9 bases map to TRBD1. This CDR3 contains 14 residues. Per the germline V gene, CDR1 is SGHTA and CDR2 is FQGNSA. V shed 5 bases, J shed 5 bases, and the junction held 7 bases outside the gene matches. This chain's CDR3 is CASSRGTGQNEQYF. CDR3 in DNA: TGTGCCAGCAGCCGTGGGACAGGGCAGAACGAGCAGTACTTC.

The rearrangement uses TRBV29-1 and TRBJ2-1, with 11 bases lining up with TRBD1. The CDR3 extends over 15 amino acids. The V and J ends lost 6 bases and 9 bases, in that order; junction bases with no gene match: 13. The V gene's germline CDR1 is SQVTM and CDR2 ANQGSEA. Written as DNA, the CDR3 is TGCAGCGTCCAGACCGGGACAGGGGGGGTCGGTGAGCAGTTCTTC. Translating it yields CSVQTGTGGVGEQFF.

V usage is TRBV27 and J usage is TRBJ2-7; TRBD2 matches 7 bases. CDR3 length: 12 residues. Germline V gene sequence: CDR1 MNHEY, CDR2 SMNVEV (reference sequence). The junction had 4 bases not matched to a gene; V was cut back by 8 bases and J by 3 bases. The CDR3 sequence: CASGAGVYEQYF. CDR3 coding DNA: TGTGCCAGCGGGGCGGGAGTCTACGAGCAGTACTTC.

The gene calls are TRBV7-3 and TRBJ2-1, with D unresolved. Germline lookup yields CDR1 SGHTA and CDR2 FQGTGA. Trimming removed 10 bases from V and 0 bases from J, with 13 bases in between. There are 14 residues in the CDR3. In DNA, the CDR3 is TGTGCCAACCATCTCGAAGACTCCTACAATGAGCAGTTCTTC. Translation gives CANHLEDSYNEQFF.

The V gene is TRBV30, the J gene TRBJ2-7, with D possibly being TRBD2 (7 bases). CDR3 length: 13 amino acids. Trimming left V 2 bases short and J 5 bases short, with 13 bases between. Germline loops: CDR1 GTSNPN, CDR2 SVGIG (reference sequence). In DNA, the CDR3 is TGTGCCTGGAGTCTGGCGGGGGCGGACGAGCAGTACTTC. Its translation: CAWSLAGADEQYF.

The chain uses TRBV3-1 and TRBJ2-1; possibly TRBD1 or TRBD2 for D (5 bases each). Germline V gene lookup returns CDR1 LGHDT and CDR2 YNNKEL (reference sequence). With 1 base removed from V and 14 bases from J, the gap between germline ends came to 15 bases. This CDR3 contains 13 residues. The CDR3 bases are TGTGCCAGCAGCCAAGCAAACGGGACCCCGAAGTTCTTC. It translates to CASSQANGTPKFF.

This clonotype was observed a few times. The V call is TRBV20-1, the J call TRBJ1-4; TRBD1 might be the D (6 bases). Germline CDR1 reads DFQATT; CDR2 reads SNEGSKA (reference sequence). The CDR3 is made up of 16 amino acids. The V end lost 8 bases, the J end lost 1 base, and 20 bases lay between the germline ends. CDR3 loop: CSTSKSWGRTNEKLFF. Written as DNA, the CDR3 is TGCAGTACTTCTAAGTCGTGGGGGCGAACTAATGAAAAACTGTTTTTT.

About this clonotype: A much larger clone lies a single base off, so this may be a read error. The chain employs TRBV6-1 and TRBJ2-3, with no clear D. From germline, CDR1 is MNHNS and CDR2 SASEGT. This CDR3 has 13 residues. V was shortened by 6 bases and J by 0 bases, with 7 bases between the two germline ends. DNA for the CDR3: TGTGCCAGCAGGCCGGCTAGCACAGATACGCAGTATTTT. Amino acids: CASRPASTDTQYF.

In this sample, this clonotype turned up a few times. CDR3 region: CASSENWTNEQFF. The CDR3 DNA reads as TGCGCCAGCAGTGAGAACTGGACAAATGAGCAGTTCTTC. The chain recombines TRBV10-2 with TRBJ2-1, with D possibly TRBD1 on 5 matching bases. This CDR3 has 13 residues. V lost 2 bases and J lost 7, with 9 bases in between. CDR1 WSHSY and CDR2 SAAADI come from the germline V gene.

The sample holds a few counts of this clonotype. This chain links TRBV7-9 with TRBJ2-1, with D tentatively TRBD1 (5 bases). V lost 5 bases and J 5 bases, leaving 10 bases between the germline ends. The germline V gene has CDR1 SEHNR and CDR2 FQNEAQ (reference sequence). The CDR3 length is 13 residues. The CDR3 here is CASSQKTDNEQFF. CDR3 DNA sequence: TGTGCCAGCAGCCAGAAGACAGACAATGAGCAGTTCTTC.

This clonotype was seen a few times. The chain uses TRBV12-3 or TRBV12-4 and TRBJ1-1; no reliable D call. V shed 6 bases and J shed 7 bases, with 6 bases lying between them. This CDR3 has 10 amino acids. The CDR3 sequence is CASRGSEAFF. The DNA for the CDR3 is TGTGCCAGCAGAGGCAGTGAAGCTTTCTTT.

Only a few counts were recorded for this clonotype. The chain has TRBV7-2 and TRBJ2-1, with 7 bases matching TRBD2. Germline assignment: CDR1 SGHTA and CDR2 FQGNSA. The CDR3 runs to 13 residues. The V gene end was trimmed by 3 bases and the J gene end by 10 bases; junction bases not matched to a gene: 6. This CDR3 reads CASSFQRDQEQFF. For the CDR3, the DNA is TGTGCCAGCAGCTTCCAGCGGGATCAGGAGCAGTTCTTC.

This clonotype was recorded a few times. The rearrangement joins TRBV7-2 to TRBJ2-1; 7 nucleotides match TRBD2. V gave up 6 bases and J gave up 6 bases; unmatched junction bases: 5. CDR1 is SGHTA, CDR2 FQGNSA, per germline. The CDR3 totals 13 residues. CDR3 nucleotides: TGTGCCAGCAGGTCCTCGGGGGGCAATGAGCAGTTCTTC. This encodes CASRSSGGNEQFF.

This clonotype was seen a few times. The chain is built from TRBV5-1 and TRBJ1-1; D is unresolved. The CDR3 is made up of 12 amino acids. V lost 0 bases to trimming and J lost 10 bases, with 10 bases between them. CDR1 is SGHRS and CDR2 is YFSETQ in the germline V gene. CDR3 protein: CASSLDKVPAFF. Here the CDR3 DNA reads TGCGCCAGCAGCTTGGACAAAGTTCCAGCTTTCTTT. The whole variable domain, remainder taken from reference TRBV5-1 and TRBJ1-1, is KAGVTQTPRYLIKTRGQQVTLSCSPISGHRSVSWYQQTPGQGLQFLFEYFSETQRNKGNFPGRFSGRQFSNSRSEMNVSTLELGDSALYLCASSLDKVPAFFGQGTRLTVV.